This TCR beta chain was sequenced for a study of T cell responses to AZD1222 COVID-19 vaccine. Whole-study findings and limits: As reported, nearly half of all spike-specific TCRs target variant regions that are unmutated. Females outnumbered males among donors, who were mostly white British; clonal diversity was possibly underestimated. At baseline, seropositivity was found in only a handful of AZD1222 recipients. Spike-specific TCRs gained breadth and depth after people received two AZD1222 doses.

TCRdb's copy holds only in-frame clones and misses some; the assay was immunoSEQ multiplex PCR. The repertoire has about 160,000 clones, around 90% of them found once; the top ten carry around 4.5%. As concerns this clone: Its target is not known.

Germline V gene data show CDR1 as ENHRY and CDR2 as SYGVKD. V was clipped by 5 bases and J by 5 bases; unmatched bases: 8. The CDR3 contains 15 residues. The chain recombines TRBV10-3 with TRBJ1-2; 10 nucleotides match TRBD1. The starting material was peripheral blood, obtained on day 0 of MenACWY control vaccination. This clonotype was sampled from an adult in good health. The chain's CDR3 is CAISFGQGEEYGYTF. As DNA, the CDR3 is TGTGCCATCAGTTTTGGACAGGGGGAAGAATATGGCTACACCTTC.